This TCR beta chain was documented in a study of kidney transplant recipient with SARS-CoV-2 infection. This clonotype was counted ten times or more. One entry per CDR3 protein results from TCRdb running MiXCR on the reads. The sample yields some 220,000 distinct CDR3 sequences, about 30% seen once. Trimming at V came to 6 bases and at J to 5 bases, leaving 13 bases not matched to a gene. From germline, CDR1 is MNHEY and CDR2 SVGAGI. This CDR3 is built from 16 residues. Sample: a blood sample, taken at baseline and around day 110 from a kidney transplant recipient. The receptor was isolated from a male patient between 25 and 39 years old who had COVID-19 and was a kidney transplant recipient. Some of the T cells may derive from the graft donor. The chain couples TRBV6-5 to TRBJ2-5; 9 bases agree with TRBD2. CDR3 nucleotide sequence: TGTGCCAGCAGCCATACGGAAGGGACTAGCCAGGAGACCCAGTACTTC. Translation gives CASSHTEGTSQETQYF.